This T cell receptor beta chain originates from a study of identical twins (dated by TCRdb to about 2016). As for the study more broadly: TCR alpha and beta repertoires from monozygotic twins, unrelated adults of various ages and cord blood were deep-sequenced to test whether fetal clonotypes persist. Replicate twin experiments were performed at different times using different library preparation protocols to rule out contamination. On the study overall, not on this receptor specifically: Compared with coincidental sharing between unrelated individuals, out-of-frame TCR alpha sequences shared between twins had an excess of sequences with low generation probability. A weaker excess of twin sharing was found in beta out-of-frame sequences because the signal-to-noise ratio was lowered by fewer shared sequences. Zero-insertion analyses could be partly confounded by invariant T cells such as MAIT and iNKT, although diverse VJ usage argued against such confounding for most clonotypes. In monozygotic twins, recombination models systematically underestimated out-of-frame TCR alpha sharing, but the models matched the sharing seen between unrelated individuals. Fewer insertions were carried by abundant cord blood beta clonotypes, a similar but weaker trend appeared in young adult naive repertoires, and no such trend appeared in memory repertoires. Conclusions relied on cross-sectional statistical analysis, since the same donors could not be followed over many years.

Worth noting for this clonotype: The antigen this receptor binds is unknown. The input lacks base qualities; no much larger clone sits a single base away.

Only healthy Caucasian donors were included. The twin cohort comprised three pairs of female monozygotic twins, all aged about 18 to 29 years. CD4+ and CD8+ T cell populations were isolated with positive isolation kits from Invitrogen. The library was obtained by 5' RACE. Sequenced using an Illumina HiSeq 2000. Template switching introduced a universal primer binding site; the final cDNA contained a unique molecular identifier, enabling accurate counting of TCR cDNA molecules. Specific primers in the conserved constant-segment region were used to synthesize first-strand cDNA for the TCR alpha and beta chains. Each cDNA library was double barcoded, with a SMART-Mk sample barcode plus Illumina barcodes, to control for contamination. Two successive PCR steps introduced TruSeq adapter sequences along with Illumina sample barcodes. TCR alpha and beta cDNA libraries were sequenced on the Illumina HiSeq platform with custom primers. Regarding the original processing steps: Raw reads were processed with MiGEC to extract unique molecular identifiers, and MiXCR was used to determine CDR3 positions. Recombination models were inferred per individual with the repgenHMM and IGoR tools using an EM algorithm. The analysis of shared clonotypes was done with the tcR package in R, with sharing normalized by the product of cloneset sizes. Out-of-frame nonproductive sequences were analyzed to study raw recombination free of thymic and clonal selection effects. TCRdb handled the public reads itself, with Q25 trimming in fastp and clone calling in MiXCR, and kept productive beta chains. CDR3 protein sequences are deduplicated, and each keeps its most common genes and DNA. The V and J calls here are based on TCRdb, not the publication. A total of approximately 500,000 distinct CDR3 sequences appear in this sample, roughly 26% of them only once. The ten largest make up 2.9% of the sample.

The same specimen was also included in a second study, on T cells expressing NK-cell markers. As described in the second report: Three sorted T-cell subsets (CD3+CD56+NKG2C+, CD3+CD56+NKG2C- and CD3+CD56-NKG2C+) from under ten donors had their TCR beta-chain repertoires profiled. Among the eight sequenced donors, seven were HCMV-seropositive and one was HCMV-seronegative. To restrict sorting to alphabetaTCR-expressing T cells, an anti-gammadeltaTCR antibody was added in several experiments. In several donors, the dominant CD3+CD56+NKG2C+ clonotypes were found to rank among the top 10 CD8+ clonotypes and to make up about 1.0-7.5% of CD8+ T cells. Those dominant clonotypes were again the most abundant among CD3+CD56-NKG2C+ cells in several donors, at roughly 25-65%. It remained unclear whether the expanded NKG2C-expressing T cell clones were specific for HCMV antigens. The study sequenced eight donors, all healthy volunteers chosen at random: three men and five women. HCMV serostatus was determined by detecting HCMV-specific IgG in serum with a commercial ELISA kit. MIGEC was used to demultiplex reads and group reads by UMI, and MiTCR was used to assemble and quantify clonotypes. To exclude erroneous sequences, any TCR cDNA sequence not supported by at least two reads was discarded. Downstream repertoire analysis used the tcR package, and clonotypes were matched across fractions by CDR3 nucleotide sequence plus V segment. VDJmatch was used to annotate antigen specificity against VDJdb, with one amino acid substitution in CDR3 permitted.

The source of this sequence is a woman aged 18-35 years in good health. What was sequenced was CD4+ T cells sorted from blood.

This receptor carries the CDR3 CASSQSVAGETQYF. In nucleotides, the sequence is TGTGCCAGCAGCCAATCAGTAGCAGGAGAGACCCAGTACTTC. The rearranged chain carries TRBV3-1 and TRBJ2-5, with the D gene uncertain. Per the germline V gene (reference sequence), LGHDT is the CDR1 and YNNKEL is the CDR2. V drops 2 bases and J drops 4 bases, leaving 11 bases in between. The CDR3 runs 14 amino acids, cysteine and phenylalanine included. Only the CDR3 part of the read is kept: 42 bases, read in frame from the first base.